This TCR beta chain derives from a study of blood T cell repertoires in COVID-19. About the research overall: COVID-19 samples, acute and convalescent, were from the United States, Italy and Spain. The cDNA or gDNA used as material had been derived from T cells, B-cell-depleted T cells, or PBMCs.

Under the authors' procedure: Amplified reference gene primers provided the basis for estimating nucleated cell counts. Repertoires were generated with immunoSEQ multiplex PCR, while TCRdb's copy carries only in-frame clones and drops some. The DNA was the basis for D and trimming; V, J and clone size are from that table. The repertoire holds about 440,000 clones, with less than 95% as singletons. Looked up from germline, CDR1 is KGHDR and CDR2 is SFDVKD. V was clipped by 3 bases and J by 3 bases; unmatched bases: 7. This CDR3 has 18 amino acids. This TCR came from a man aged 18 to 30 who had recovered from COVID-19. This rearrangement joins TRBV24-1 to TRBJ2-1, with 13 bases lining up with TRBD2. Sequenced input: PBMCs or T cells enriched from blood (not recorded which). The CDR3 nucleotides are TGTGCCACCAGTGATCCCCGACTAGCGGGGGGATGCTACAATGAGCAGTTCTTC. It is translated as CATSDPRLAGGCYNEQFF.